A single sample gave rise to the 16 T cell receptor beta chains below, sequenced in a study of blood T cell repertoires in COVID-19. This table comes from immunoSEQ multiplex PCR, and its TCRdb copy is limited to in-frame clones, with some not included. Of some 74,000 clones in the sample, less than 85% were seen once. The sequencing sample was made of peripheral blood. The receptors derive from an elderly woman with acute or convalescent COVID-19.

V gene TRBV3-1 (or the pseudogene TRBV3-2) combines with J gene TRBJ1-1; D may be TRBD1 (6 bases). The CDR3 is 17 amino acids. The germline V gene encodes CDR1 LGHDT and CDR2 YNNKEL (reference sequence). V lost 5 bases, J lost 4 bases, and 23 bases lay in between. The CDR3, as DNA: TGTGCCAGCAGCGAAGTTCACACAGGGTCATGGCCCACTGAAGCTTTCTTT. Its protein is CASSEVHTGSWPTEAFF.

The chain recombines TRBV19 with TRBJ1-5; D is possibly TRBD1 (5 bases). The CDR3 totals 15 residues. The V end was cut by 6 bases, the J end by 0 bases, with 12 bases between. Germline values: CDR1 LNHDA, CDR2 SQIVND (reference sequence). CDR3 residues: CASRPRGNSNQPQHF. DNA for the CDR3: TGTGCCAGTAGACCTCGGGGGAATAGCAATCAGCCCCAGCATTTT.

Written as DNA, the CDR3 is TGTGCCAGCAGTTTCGACAGGGGATCCTACAATGAGCAGTTCTTC. This translates into CASSFDRGSYNEQFF. The rearrangement links TRBV7-3 to TRBJ2-1, with 8 bases that match TRBD1. The CDR3 is 15 residues long. Germline CDR1 is SGHTA and CDR2 is FQGTGA. V lost 6 bases to trimming and J lost 1 base; unmatched junction nucleotides: 5.

V gene TRBV19 combines with J gene TRBJ1-5; 7 nucleotides align to TRBD1. Germline values: CDR1 LNHDA, CDR2 SQIVND (reference sequence). Trimming at V came to 3 bases and at J to 3 bases, leaving 11 bases not matched to a gene. This CDR3 comprises 17 residues. This CDR3 reads CASSMRGQRLSNQPQHF. The DNA of the CDR3 is TGTGCCAGTAGTATGAGGGGACAGCGACTTTCCAATCAGCCCCAGCATTTT.

This clone came up a few times. The genes are TRBV6-6 and TRBJ2-1, with TRBD2 as a possible D gene (5 bases). The CDR3 has 15 amino acids. Germline loops: CDR1 MNHNY, CDR2 SVGAGI (reference sequence). With 2 bases removed from V and 8 bases from J, the gap between germline ends came to 16 bases. The CDR3: CASSYLSGLGDEQFF. In nucleotides, the CDR3 is TGTGCCAGCAGTTACCTAAGCGGCCTGGGCGATGAGCAGTTCTTC.

The chain employs TRBV29-1 and TRBJ1-6; D is unresolved. V was trimmed by 1 base and J by 7 bases, leaving 8 bases between them. Germline values: CDR1 SQVTM, CDR2 ANQGSEA. The CDR3 is 13 amino acids. The CDR3 nucleotides are TGCAGCGTTGAAGTCGGAGCCAATTCACCCCTCCACTTT. Amino acids: CSVEVGANSPLHF. The full variable domain, rest sourced from reference TRBV29-1 and TRBJ1-6, is SAVISQKPSRDICQRGTSLTIQCQVDSQVTMMFWYRQQPGQSLTLIATANQGSEATYESGFVIDKFPISRPNLTFSTLTVSNMSPEDSSIYLCSVEVGANSPLHFGNGTRLTVT.

This rearrangement joins TRBV5-4 to TRBJ2-1; 11 bases fit TRBD2. Germline trimming cut 5 bases from V and 4 bases from J; bases unmatched to any gene: 14. This CDR3 spans 18 amino acids. CDR1 is SGHNT, CDR2 YYREEE, per germline (reference sequence). The CDR3 is CASRKGLAEATGYNEQFF. In nucleotides, the CDR3 is TGTGCCAGCAGGAAGGGACTAGCGGAGGCCACAGGTTACAATGAGCAGTTCTTC.

V and J are TRBV6-1 and TRBJ1-2; D might be TRBD1 (6 bases). The V end lost 3 bases, the J end lost 4 bases, and 12 bases lay between the germline ends. This CDR3 comprises 14 residues. Germline V gene lookup returns CDR1 MNHNS and CDR2 SASEGT. The CDR3 nucleotides read TGTGCCAGCAGTGAGCATACAGGGCTCTATGGCTACACCTTC. It is translated as CASSEHTGLYGYTF.

The rearrangement links TRBV19 to TRBJ1-5; tentative D call: TRBD1 (5 bases). Between the trimmed V and J ends, which lost 5 bases and 10 bases, there was a span of 21 bases. The CDR3 contains 15 residues. Germline lookup yields CDR1 LNHDA and CDR2 SQIVND (reference sequence). The CDR3 here is CASSSPGGATGPQHF. The CDR3 coding sequence is TGTGCCAGTAGTTCACCCGGCGGGGCGACGGGACCCCAGCATTTT.

This clone was seen once. The V call is TRBV29-1, the J call TRBJ2-7, with 8 bases fitting TRBD2. Germline V lookup: CDR1 SQVTM, CDR2 ANQGSEA. After removal of 5 bases from V and 4 bases from J, the junction contained 7 bases not matched to a gene. The CDR3 runs 13 residues. CDR3 sequence: CSVRSGSKYEQYF. DNA for the CDR3: TGCAGCGTTAGAAGCGGGAGTAAGTACGAGCAGTACTTC.

This clone appeared a single time. The chain couples TRBV6-1 to TRBJ1-6, with TRBD1 as a possible D gene (5 bases). The V end was cut by 0 bases, the J end by 10 bases, with 16 bases between. Germline CDR1 MNHNS, CDR2 SASEGT. This CDR3 contains 16 residues. In DNA form, the CDR3 reads TGTGCCAGCAGTGAAGCCCCCGGAGGGGCCGGGTCACCCCTCCACTTT. It is translated as CASSEAPGGAGSPLHF.

The chain is built from TRBV20-1 and TRBJ1-2; D is ambiguous. The CDR3 loop spans 11 amino acids. Trimming took 7 bases from V and 2 from J, leaving 8 bases between them. The V gene's germline CDR1 is DFQATT and CDR2 SNEGSKA (reference sequence). The CDR3 protein is CSGLDNYGYTF. DNA of the CDR3: TGCAGTGGGCTAGACAACTATGGCTACACCTTC.

This chain links TRBV5-1 with TRBJ2-1; D is uncertain. V was cut by 0 bases and J by 3 bases, with 13 bases left in between. Per the germline V gene, CDR1 is SGHRS and CDR2 is YFSETQ. The CDR3 covers 16 residues. CDR3 residues: CASSLAAGSRYNEQFF. CDR3 sequence (DNA): TGCGCCAGCAGCTTGGCCGCAGGTTCACGCTACAATGAGCAGTTCTTC. The whole variable domain, remainder taken from reference TRBV5-1 and TRBJ2-1, is KAGVTQTPRYLIKTRGQQVTLSCSPISGHRSVSWYQQTPGQGLQFLFEYFSETQRNKGNFPGRFSGRQFSNSRSEMNVSTLELGDSALYLCASSLAAGSRYNEQFFGPGTRLTVL.

The chain carries TRBV3-1 (or the pseudogene TRBV3-2) and TRBJ1-1; the D is unclear. The CDR3 contains 14 residues. Trimming shortened V by 1 base and J by 3 bases, and 9 bases separated the two germline ends. Germline CDR1 LGHDT, CDR2 YNNKEL (reference sequence). In nucleotides, the CDR3 is TGTGCCAGCAGCCAAGGCAGGTCGCACACTGAAGCTTTCTTT. It specifies CASSQGRSHTEAFF.

The V call is TRBV11-3, the J call TRBJ1-2; 9 bases are shared with TRBD1. The CDR3 runs 16 residues. Germline loops: CDR1 SGHNT, CDR2 YENEEA. The V gene end was trimmed by 3 bases and the J gene end by 3 bases; junction bases not matched to a gene: 8. The CDR3 nucleotides read TGTGCCAGCAGCTTCAGGAACAGGGGGCGAGACTATGGCTACACCTTC. It yields the protein CASSFRNRGRDYGYTF.

This clone has a single count. The V call is TRBV3-1 (or the pseudogene TRBV3-2), the J call TRBJ2-3; possibly TRBD2 for D (5 bases). The germline V and J ends were trimmed by 4 bases and 4 bases, with 9 bases remaining between them. The CDR3 consists of 13 residues. Germline CDR1 and CDR2: LGHDT and YNNKEL (reference sequence). CDR3 sequence: CASSRRGADTQYF. CDR3 sequence (DNA): TGTGCCAGCAGCCGACGGGGAGCAGATACGCAGTATTTT.